This TCR beta chain was recorded in a study of CD8 T cells in Susac syndrome. Trimming stripped 7 bases from V and 10 bases from J, with 17 bases between. Per germline, CDR1 MNHEY and CDR2 SMNVEV (reference sequence). This CDR3 contains 13 residues. Random hexamers served to reverse transcribe about 0.5 to 1 ug RNA. TCRdb ran MiXCR on the immunoSEQ multiplex PCR reads and lists one entry per CDR3 protein. Among approximately 100,000 distinct CDR3 sequences listed, about nine tenths were seen once. The study sequenced TCR beta in blood CD8+ and CD4+ T cells. The source material was CD4+ T cells from PBMCs. This chain links TRBV27 with TRBJ2-1; the D call may be TRBD1 or TRBD2 (6 bases each). The clonotype originates from a human donor in good health. This chain's CDR3 is CASITRGTGEQFF. CDR3 DNA: TGTGCCAGCATAACGCGGGGCACAGGGGAGCAGTTCTTC.